This TCR beta chain derives from a study of blood T cells in healthy people across ages. Then a second PCR, running roughly 7 to 11 cycles, was carried out with a sample-barcoded 5' primer and a J-beta primer mix. TCRdb ran MiXCR on the 5' RACE reads and lists one entry per CDR3 protein. The sample records fewer than 1.5 million distinct CDR3 sequences, approximately 42% being singletons. Donors were healthy Caucasian individuals from Russia aged about 6 to 90. V was trimmed by 3 bases and J by 5 bases, leaving 11 bases between them. The CDR3 sequence is 14 residues long. The sequence came from a woman aged 18-30 years in good health. The specimen was blood. V usage is TRBV12-3 or TRBV12-4 and J usage is TRBJ1-5; a weak D match, TRBD1 (6 bases). CDR3 sequence (DNA): TGTGCCAGCAGTTTCGGACAGAGCGATCAGCCCCAGCATTTT. Residues: CASSFGQSDQPQHF.